This entry concerns a single T cell receptor beta chain. Its antigen is undetermined. The CDR3 contains 15 residues. Germline CDR1 is SEHNR and CDR2 is FQNEAQ (reference sequence). The V and J ends lost 7 bases and 2 bases, in that order; junction bases with no gene match: 10. These data are taken from a study of Tregs in tolerant kidney transplant recipients. Study-wide context: Related graft donors supplied nonmyeloablative bone marrow transplants, and mixed chimerism was transient. Overall study results and limits: Findings come from small patient numbers and require larger validation. Biological reproducibility was not directly addressed in this study. Antigen-driven expansion was suggested because donor-specific Tregs expanded more than all Tregs in tolerant patients.

Data came from immunoSEQ multiplex PCR; TCRdb stores just in-frame clones and leaves some out. The data contain about 100,000 clones, roughly 90% of them singletons. Specimen: CD4+ T cells from blood, collected before the transplant. The receptor comes from a human donor who received a combined kidney and bone marrow transplant. This chain connects TRBV7-9 to TRBJ1-2; 7 nucleotides line up with TRBD1. CDR3 sequence (DNA): TGTGCCAGCACGGAGGGAGCAGGGGGGAACTATGGCTACACCTTC. Protein: CASTEGAGGNYGYTF.